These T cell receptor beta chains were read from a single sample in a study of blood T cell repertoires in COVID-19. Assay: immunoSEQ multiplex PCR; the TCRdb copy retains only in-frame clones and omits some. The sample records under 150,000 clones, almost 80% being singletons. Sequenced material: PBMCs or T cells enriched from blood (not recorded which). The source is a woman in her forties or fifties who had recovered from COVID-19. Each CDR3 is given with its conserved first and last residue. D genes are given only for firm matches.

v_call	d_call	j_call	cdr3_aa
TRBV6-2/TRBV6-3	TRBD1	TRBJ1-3	CASSYRNWDREF
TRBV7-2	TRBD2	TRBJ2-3	CASSLATGGPGTDTQYF
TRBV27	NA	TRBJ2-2	CASSSSFTRGTGELFF
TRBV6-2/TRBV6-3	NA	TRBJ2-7	CASSSRGYEQYF
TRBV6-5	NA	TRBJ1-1	CASSYKGLTEAFF
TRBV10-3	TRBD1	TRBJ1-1	CAITDDDRGPPTGAFF
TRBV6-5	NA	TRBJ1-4	CASRKGQGNEKLFF
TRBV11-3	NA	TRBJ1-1	CASSRATYNTEAFF
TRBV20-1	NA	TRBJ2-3	CSAKGGNTQYF
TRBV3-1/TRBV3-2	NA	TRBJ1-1	CASSQERSSRGFF
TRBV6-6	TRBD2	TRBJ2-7	CASSYLREGKYEQYF
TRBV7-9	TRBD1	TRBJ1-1	CASSVGQGGNTEAFF
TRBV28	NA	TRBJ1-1	CASSLVDRREAFF
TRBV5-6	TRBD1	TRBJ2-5	CASSVGPGQRDRETQYF
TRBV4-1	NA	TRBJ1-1	CASSQGLHEAFF
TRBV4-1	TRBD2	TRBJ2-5	CASSQGTSGSQETQYF
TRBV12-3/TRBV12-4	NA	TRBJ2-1	CASSFRGGNEQFF
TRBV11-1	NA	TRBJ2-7	CASSPGTPYEQYF
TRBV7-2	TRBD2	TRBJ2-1	CASSLRPTSGYNEQFF
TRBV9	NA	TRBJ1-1	CASTPKEGVNTEAFF
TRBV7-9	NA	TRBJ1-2	CASSETADIFYGYTF
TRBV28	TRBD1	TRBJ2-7	CASSETGTGVGEQYF
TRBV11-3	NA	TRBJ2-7	CASSLGQELFSYEQYF
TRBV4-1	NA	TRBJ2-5	CASSQGLQETQYF
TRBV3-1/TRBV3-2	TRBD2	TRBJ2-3	CASSQAGTSGSVTDTQYF
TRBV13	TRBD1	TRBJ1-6	CASSLGLQGNRSPLHF
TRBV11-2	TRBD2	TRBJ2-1	CASSLGGLAGVLYEQFF
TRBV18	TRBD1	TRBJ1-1	CASSPPGGQNTEAFF
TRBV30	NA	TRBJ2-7	CAWSLPPGATYEQYF
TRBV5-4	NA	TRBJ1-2	CASSLEGGGTNYGYTF
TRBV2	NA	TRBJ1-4	CASSEPAQGWSEKLFF
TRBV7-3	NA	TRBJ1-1	CASSLSRNTEAFF
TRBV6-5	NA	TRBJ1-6	CASRRGGSPLHF
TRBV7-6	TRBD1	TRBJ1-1	CASSLGPDRDGTEAFF
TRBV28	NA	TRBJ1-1	CASSVDSQNTEAFF
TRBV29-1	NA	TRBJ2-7	CSVGGQAYEQYF
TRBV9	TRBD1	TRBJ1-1	CASSVGNLRGPNTEAFF
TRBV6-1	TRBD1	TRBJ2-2	CASSEDRGSGELFF
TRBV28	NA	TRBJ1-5	CASAGREPQHF
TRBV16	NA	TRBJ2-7	CASSQSTQGTYEQYF
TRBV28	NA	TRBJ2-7	CASSLSATGSYEQYF
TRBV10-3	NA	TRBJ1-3	CAISESGRSGNTIYF
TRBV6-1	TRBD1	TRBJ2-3	CASSEGTGGTDTQYF
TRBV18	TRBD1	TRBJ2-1	CASSTSDRMIYNEQFF
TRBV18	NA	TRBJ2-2	CASSPRANTGELFF
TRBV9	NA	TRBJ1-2	CASSVGVGHDYGYTF
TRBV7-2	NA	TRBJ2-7	CASSLMVSYEQYF
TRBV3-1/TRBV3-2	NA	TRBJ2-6	CASPGGANVLTF
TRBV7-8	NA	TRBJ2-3	CASSTQWDTQYF
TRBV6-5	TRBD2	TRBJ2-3	CASKSGGSTDTQYF
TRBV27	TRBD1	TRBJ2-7	CASSFRTGTYEQYF
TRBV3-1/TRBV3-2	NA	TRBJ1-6	CASSQGGGNSPLHF
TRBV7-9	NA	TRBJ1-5	CASSSSGHQPQHF
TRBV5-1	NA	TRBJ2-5	CASSLPQGLAAGETQYF
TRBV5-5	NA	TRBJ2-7	CASSWTGEEQYF
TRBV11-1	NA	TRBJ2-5	CASSLGGSGETQYF
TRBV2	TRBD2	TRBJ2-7	CASKNIRTERSGRASYEQYF
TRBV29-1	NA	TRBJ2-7	CSVEDLYEQYF
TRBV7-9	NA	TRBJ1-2	CASSFSRNYGYTF
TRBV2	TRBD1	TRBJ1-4	CASLSQGAIEKLFF